Described below is a single T cell receptor beta chain sequence and its context. The sample belongs to a study of shared clonotypes between healthy human individuals. Profiled with immunoSEQ multiplex PCR; TCRdb holds only in-frame clones, not every one. The sample yields about 320,000 clones, more than 75% seen once. Input material: memory CD8+ T cells sorted from blood. Stated subset: CD45RO+ cells pooled with CCR7-negative TemRA cells. The origin of this receptor is a man aged 18 to 35 in good health.

The CDR3 nucleotides read TGCGCCAGCAGTGAGTGGGGGACGGGAGGGCCGCAGGAGACCCAGTACTTC. Protein sequence: CASSEWGTGGPQETQYF. The V gene is TRBV10-2, the J gene TRBJ2-5; 8 bases match TRBD2. Germline trimming cut 1 base from V and 5 bases from J; bases unmatched to any gene: 12. CDR3 length: 17 amino acids. Germline V gives CDR1 WSHSY, CDR2 SAAADI.